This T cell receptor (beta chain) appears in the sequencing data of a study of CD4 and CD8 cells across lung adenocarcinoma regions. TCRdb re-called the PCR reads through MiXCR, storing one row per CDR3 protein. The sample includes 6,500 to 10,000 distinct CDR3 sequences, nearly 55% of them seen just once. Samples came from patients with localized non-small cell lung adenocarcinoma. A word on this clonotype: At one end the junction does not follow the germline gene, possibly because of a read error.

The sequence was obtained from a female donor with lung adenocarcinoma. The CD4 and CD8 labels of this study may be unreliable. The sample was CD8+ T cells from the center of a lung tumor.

The CDR3 region is CASRRGSGDAQYF. DNA for the CDR3: TGTGCCAGCAGGCGGGGATCTGGAGATGCGCAGTATTTT. The gene calls are TRBV12-3 or TRBV12-4 and TRBJ2-2; TRBD2 might be the D (6 bases). The end of the DNA aligns better with TRBJ2-3, so the J call may be wrong. This CDR3 has 13 residues.